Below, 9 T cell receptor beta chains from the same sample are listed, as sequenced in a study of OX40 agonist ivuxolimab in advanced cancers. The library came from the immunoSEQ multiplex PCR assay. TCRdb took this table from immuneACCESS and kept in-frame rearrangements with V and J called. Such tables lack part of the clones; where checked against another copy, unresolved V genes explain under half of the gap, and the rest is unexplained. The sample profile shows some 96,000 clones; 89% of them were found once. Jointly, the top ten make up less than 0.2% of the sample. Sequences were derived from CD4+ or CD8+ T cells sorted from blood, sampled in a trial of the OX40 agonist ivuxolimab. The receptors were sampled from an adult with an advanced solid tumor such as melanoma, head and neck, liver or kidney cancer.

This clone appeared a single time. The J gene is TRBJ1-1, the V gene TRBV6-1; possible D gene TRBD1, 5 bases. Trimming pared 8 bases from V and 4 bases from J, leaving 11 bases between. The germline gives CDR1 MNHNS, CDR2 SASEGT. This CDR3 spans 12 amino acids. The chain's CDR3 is CASRQGPTEAFF. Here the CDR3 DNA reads TGTGCCAGCCGTCAGGGACCCACTGAAGCTTTCTTT.

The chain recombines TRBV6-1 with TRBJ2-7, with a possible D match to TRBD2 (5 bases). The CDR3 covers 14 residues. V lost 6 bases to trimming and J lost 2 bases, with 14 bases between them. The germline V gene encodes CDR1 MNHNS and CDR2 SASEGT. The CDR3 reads CASRATGITYEQYF. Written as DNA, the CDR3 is TGTGCCAGCAGGGCAACCGGGATAACCTACGAGCAGTACTTC.

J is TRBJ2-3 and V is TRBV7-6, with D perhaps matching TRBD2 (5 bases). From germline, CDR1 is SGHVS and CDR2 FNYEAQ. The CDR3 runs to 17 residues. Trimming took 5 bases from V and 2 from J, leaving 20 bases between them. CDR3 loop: CASSTRLRGLATDTQYF. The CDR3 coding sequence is TGTGCCAGCAGCACCCGCCTTCGGGGTCTGGCCACAGATACGCAGTATTTT.

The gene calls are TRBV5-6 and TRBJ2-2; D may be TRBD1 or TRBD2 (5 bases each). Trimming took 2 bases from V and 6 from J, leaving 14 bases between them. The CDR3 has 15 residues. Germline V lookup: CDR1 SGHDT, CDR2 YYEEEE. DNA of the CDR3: TGTGCCAGCAGCTTCCCCCAGGGAGAGTCCGGGGAGCTGTTTTTT. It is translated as CASSFPQGESGELFF. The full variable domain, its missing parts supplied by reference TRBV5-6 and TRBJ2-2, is DAGVTQSPTHLIKTRGQQVTLRCSPKSGHDTVSWYQQALGQGPQFIFQYYEEEERQRGNFPDRFSGHQFPNYSSELNVNALLLGDSALYLCASSFPQGESGELFFGEGSRLTVL.

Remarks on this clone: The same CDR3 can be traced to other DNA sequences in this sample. For the CDR3, the DNA is TGCAGCGTTGGAACCACAGATACGCAGTATTTT. As protein: CSVGTTDTQYF. V and J are TRBV29-1 and TRBJ2-3; no firm D call. The germline V gene encodes CDR1 SQVTM and CDR2 ANQGSEA. The CDR3 has 11 amino acids. The V gene lost 4 bases and the J gene lost 2 bases, with 4 bases spanning the gap.

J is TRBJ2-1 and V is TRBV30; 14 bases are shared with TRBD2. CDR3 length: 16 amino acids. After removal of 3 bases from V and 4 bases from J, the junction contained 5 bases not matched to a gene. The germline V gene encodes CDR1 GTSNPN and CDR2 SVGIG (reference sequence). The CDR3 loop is CAWRLGTSGRYNEQFF. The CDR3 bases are TGTGCCTGGAGACTCGGGACTAGCGGGAGATACAATGAGCAGTTCTTC.

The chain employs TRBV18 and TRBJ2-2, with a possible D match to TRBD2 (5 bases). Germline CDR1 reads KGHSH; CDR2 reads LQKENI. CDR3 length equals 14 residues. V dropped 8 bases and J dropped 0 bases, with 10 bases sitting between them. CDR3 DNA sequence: TGTGCCAGCCGGACTGGCGCGAACACCGGGGAGCTGTTTTTT. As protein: CASRTGANTGELFF.

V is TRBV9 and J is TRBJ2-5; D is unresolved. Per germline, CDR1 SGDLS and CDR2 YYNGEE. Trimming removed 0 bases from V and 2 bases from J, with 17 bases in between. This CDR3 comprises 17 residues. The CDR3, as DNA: TGTGCCAGCAGCGTAGCTACTGGTCAGCCATATCAAGAGACCCAGTACTTC. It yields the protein CASSVATGQPYQETQYF.

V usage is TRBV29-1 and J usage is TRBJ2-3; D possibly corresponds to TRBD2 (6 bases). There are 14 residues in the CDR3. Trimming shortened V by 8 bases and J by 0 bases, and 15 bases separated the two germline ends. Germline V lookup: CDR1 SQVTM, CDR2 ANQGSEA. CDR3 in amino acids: CSMGLGTSTDTQYF. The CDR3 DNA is TGCAGCATGGGTCTGGGGACTAGCACAGATACGCAGTATTTT.